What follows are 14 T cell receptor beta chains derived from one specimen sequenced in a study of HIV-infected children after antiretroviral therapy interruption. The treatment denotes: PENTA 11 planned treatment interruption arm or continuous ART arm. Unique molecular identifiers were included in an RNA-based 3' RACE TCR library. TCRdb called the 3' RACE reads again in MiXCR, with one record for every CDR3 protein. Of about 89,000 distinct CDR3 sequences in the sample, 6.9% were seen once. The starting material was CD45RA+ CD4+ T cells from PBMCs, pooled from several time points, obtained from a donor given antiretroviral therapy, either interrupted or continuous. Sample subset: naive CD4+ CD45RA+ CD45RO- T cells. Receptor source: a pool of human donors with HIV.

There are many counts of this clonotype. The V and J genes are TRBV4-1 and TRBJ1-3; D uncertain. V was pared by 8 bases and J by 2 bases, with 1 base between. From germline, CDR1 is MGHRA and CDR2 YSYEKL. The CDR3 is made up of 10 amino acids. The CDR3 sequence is CASAGNTIYF. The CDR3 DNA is TGCGCCAGCGCTGGAAACACCATATATTTT.

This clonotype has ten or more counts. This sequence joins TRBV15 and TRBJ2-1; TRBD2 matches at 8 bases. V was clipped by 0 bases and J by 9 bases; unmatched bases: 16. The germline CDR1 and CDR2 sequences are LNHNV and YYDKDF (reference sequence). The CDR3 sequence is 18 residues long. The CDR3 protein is CATSRDPGTSMFGGEQFF. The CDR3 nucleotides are TGTGCCACCAGCAGAGATCCTGGGACTAGTATGTTCGGAGGTGAGCAGTTCTTC.

CDR3 DNA: TGTGCCAGCAGCCCCCGACAGACAATAGCTAACTATGGCTACACCTTC. It encodes CASSPRQTIANYGYTF. V is TRBV9 and J is TRBJ1-2; possibly TRBD1 for D (5 bases). The CDR3 has 16 amino acids. In germline, CDR1 is SGDLS, CDR2 YYNGEE. Trimming shortened V by 4 bases and J by 0 bases, and 16 bases separated the two germline ends.

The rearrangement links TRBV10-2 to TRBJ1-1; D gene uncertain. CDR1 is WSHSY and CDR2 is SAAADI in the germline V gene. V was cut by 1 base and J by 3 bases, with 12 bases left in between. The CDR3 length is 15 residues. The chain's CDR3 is CASSEFQGPDTEAFF. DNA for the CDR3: TGCGCCAGCAGTGAGTTCCAAGGGCCGGACACTGAAGCTTTCTTT.

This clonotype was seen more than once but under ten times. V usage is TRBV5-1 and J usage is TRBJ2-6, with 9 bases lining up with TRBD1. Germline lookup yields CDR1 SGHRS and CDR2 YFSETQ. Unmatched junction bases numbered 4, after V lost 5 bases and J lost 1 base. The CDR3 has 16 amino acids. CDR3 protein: CASSRDRVSGANVLTF. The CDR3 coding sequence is TGCGCCAGCAGTCGGGACAGGGTGTCTGGGGCCAACGTCCTGACTTTC.

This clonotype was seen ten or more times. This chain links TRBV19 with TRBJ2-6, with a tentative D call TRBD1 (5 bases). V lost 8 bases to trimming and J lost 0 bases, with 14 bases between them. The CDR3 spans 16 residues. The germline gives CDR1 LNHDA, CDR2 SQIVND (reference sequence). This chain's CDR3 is CASSQRRGSGANVLTF. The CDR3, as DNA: TGTGCCAGTTCCCAAAGAAGGGGCTCTGGGGCCAACGTCCTGACTTTC.

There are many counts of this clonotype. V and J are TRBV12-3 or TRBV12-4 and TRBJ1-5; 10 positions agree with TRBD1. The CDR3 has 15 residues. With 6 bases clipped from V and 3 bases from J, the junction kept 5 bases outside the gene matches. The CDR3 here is CASSPGQGFNQPQHF. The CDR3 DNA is TGTGCCAGCAGCCCGGGACAGGGGTTCAATCAGCCCCAGCATTTT.

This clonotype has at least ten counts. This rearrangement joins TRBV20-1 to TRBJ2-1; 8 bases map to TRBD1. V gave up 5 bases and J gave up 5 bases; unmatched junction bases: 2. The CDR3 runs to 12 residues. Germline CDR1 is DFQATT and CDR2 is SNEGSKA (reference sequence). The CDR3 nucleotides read TGCAGTGCTCGACAGGGGAACAATGAGCAGTTCTTC. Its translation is CSARQGNNEQFF.

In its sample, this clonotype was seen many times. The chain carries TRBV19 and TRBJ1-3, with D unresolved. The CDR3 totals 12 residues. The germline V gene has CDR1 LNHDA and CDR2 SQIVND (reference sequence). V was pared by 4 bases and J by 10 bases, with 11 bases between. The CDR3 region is CASSTPAMTIYF. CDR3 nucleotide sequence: TGTGCCAGTAGTACGCCCGCCATGACCATATATTTT.

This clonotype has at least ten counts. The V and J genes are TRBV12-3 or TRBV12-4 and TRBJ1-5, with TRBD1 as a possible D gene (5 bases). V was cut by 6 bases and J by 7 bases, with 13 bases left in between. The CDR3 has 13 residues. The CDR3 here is CASRLSGDQPQHF. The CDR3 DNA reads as TGTGCCAGCAGATTAAGCGGGGACCAGCCCCAGCATTTT.

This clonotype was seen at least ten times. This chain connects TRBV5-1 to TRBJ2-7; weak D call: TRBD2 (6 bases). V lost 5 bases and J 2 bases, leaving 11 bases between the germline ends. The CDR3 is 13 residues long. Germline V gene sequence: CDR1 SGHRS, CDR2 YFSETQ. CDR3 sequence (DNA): TGCGCCAGCAGAAGAGGGGAGGCCTACGAGCAGTACTTC. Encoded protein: CASRRGEAYEQYF.

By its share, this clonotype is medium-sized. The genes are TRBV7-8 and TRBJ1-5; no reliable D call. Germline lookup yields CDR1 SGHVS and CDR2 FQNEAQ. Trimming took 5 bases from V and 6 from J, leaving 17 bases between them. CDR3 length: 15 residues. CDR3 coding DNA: TGTGCCAGCAGCCTCAAACCCGTCGCGCCTCAGCCCCAGCATTTT. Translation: CASSLKPVAPQPQHF.

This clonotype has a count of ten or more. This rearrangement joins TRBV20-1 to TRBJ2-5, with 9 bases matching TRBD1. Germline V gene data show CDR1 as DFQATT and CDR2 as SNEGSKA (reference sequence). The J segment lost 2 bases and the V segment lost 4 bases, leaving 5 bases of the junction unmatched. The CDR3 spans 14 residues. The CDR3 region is CSATNRGRQETQYF. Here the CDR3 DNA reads TGCAGTGCTACGAACAGGGGGCGGCAAGAGACCCAGTACTTC.

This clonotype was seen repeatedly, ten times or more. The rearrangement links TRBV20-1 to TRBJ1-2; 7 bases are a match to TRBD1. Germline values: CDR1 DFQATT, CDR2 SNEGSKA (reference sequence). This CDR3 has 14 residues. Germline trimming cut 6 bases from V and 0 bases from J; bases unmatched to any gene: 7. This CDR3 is CSARMGTANYGYTF. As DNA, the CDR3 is TGCAGTGCCCGGATGGGGACAGCTAACTATGGCTACACCTTC.